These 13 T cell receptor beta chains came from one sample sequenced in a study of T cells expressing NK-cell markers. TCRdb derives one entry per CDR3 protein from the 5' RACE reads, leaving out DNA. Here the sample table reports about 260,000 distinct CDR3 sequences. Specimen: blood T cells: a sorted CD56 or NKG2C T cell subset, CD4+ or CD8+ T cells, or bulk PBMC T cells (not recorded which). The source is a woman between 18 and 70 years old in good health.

The CDR3 region is CASSLTGVHGNEQFF. The rearrangement uses TRBV7-2 and TRBJ2-1; the D gene TCRdb calls, TRBD1, cannot be checked with no DNA. Germline V gene data show CDR1 as SGHTA and CDR2 as FQGNSA. The CDR3 has 15 residues. The full variable domain, in which reference TRBV7-2 and TRBJ2-1 provide the parts outside the CDR3, is GAGVSQSPSNKVTEKGKDVELRCDPISGHTALYWYRQSLGQGLEFLIYFQGNSAPDKSGLPSDRFSAERTGGSVSTLTIQRTQQEDSAVYLCASSLTGVHGNEQFFGPGTRLTVL.

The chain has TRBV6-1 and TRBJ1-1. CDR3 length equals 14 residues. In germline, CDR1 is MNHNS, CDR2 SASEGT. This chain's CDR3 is CASDEYAKNTEAFF.

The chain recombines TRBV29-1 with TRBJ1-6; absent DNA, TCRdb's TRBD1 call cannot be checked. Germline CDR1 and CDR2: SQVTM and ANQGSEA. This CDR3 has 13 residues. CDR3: CSVRDRVNSPLHF.

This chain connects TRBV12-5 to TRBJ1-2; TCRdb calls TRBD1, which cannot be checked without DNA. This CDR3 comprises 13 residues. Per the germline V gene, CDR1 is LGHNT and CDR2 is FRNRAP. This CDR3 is CASGQLTSGVSTF. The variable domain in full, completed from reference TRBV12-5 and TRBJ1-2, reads DARVTQTPRHKVTEMGQEVTMRCQPILGHNTVFWYRQTMMQGLELLAYFRNRAPLDDSGMPKDRFSAEMPDATLATLKIQPSEPRDSAVYFCASGQLTSGVSTFGSGTRLTVV.

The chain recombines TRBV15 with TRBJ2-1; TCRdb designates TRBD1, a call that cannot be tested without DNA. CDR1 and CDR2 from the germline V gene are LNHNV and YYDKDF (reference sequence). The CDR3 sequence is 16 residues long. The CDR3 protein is CATSRDGGGELNEQFF.

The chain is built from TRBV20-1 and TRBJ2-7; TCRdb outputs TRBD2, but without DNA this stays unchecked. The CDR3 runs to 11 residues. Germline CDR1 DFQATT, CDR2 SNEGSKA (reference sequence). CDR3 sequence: CSADSLYEQYF.

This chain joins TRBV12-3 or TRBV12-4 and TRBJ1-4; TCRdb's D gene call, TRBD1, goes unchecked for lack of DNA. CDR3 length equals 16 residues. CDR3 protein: CASSPPGSSFNEKLFF.

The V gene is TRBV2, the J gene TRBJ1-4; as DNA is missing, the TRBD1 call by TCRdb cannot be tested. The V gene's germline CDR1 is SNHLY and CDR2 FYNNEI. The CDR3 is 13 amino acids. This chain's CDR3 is CASSPGVYEKLFF.

The CDR3 here is CASRRTDGGYTF. The rearrangement joins TRBV6-5 to TRBJ1-2. Germline CDR1 MNHEY, CDR2 SVGAGI. CDR3 length: 12 amino acids.

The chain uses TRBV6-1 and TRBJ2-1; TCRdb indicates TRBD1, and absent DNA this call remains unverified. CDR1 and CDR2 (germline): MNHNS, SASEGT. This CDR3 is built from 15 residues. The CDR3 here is CASSTDRGVYNEQFF.

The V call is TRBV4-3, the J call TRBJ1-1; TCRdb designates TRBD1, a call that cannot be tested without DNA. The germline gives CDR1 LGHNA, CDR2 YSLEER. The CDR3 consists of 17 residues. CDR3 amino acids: CASSQLNRGRVNTEAFF.

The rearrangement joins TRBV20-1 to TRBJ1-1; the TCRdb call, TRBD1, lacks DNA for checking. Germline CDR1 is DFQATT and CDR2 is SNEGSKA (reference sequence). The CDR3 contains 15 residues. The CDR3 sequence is CSARDRRGQNTEAFF.

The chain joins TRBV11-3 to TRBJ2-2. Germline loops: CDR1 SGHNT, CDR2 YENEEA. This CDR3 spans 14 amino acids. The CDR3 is CASSPTVSSGELFF.